The clone carrying this TCR beta chain showed up just a few times. Its cognate antigen is unknown. Trimming stripped 8 bases from V and 6 bases from J, with 19 bases between. CDR1 MNHEY and CDR2 SVGAGI come from the germline V gene. The CDR3 consists of 15 residues. These data belong to a study of T cell responses to AZD1222 COVID-19 vaccine. Study outcomes and limitations: Among vaccine-associated CD4 TCRs, coverage spanned spike, with dominance at 160-218 and 743-854.

Some clones are missing from TCRdb's copy, which holds only in-frame ones; the method was immunoSEQ multiplex PCR. The sample contains some 170,000 clones, 90% to 95% of which appear only once. The input for sequencing was peripheral blood, taken on day 0 of AZD1222 vaccination. The clonotype comes from an adult in good health. The rearrangement uses TRBV6-5 and TRBJ2-2; possible D gene TRBD1, 8 bases. CDR3 loop: CASHVDRGGAGELFF. For the CDR3, the DNA is TGTGCCAGCCACGTTGACAGGGGAGGGGCCGGGGAGCTGTTTTTT.